This T cell receptor (beta chain) was observed in a study of T cell responses to AZD1222 COVID-19 vaccine. Sequenced by immunoSEQ multiplex PCR; TCRdb stores in-frame clones only, minus some. The table has under 85,000 clones, 70% to 90% seen once. Study observations and caveats: Females made up more of the donors, who were largely white British, and clonal diversity may have come out too low.

As for this clone: Its antigen is as yet unknown.

There are 17 residues in the CDR3. V dropped 5 bases and J dropped 6; count of bases not matched to a gene: 16. Germline values: CDR1 SGHTA, CDR2 FQGNSA. The source material was peripheral blood, sampled on day 0 of MenACWY control vaccination. V is TRBV7-2 and J is TRBJ2-1; 7 nucleotides agree with TRBD2. This TCR came from an adult in good health. The CDR3 loop reads CASSRWEGRPEGNEQFF. CDR3 sequence (DNA): TGTGCCAGCAGCCGGTGGGAGGGACGGCCGGAAGGCAATGAGCAGTTCTTC.